This TCR beta chain was recovered during a study of PD-L1 blockade in urothelial cancer. Turning to the study itself: After treatment start, blood was analyzed at 3 weeks (second dose) and at 6 weeks.

Time point: peripheral blood 6 weeks after treatment start. Sequenced by immunoSEQ multiplex PCR; TCRdb stores in-frame clones only, minus some. The sample lists tens of thousands of clones, under 95% occurring once. V shed 4 bases and J 5 bases; nucleotides not matched to a gene: 9. Germline V gene sequence: CDR1 SGHRS, CDR2 YFSETQ. The CDR3 loop spans 15 amino acids. This sequence joins TRBV5-1 and TRBJ2-5; 9 bases align to TRBD2. Sequencing was performed on PBMCs, taken around atezolizumab (anti-PD-L1) treatment. The source is a man between 65 and 79 years old with urothelial cancer. CDR3 in amino acids: CASSPGAGGLETQYF. The CDR3 DNA sequence: TGCGCCAGCAGCCCTGGAGCGGGAGGCCTGGAGACCCAGTACTTC.